Presented here are 9 T cell receptor beta chains from one specimen sequenced in a study of a mutant IDH1 vaccine in newly diagnosed glioma. Their specific antigens are unknown. The time point denotes: week 5, during vaccination. One vaccine dose held 300 ug of mutant IDH1 20-mer peptide and came with topical imiquimod. TCRdb keeps only in-frame clones here, not all; method: immunoSEQ multiplex PCR. The sample yields around 50,000 clones, 78% seen once. The source was PBMCs, collected from a glioma patient whose treatment included an IDH1 peptide vaccine. The receptors were gathered from a man aged 50 to 60 with glioma.

This rearrangement joins TRBV2 to TRBJ1-2, with D possibly matching TRBD1 (5 bases). Trimming took off 6 bases at V and 2 bases at J, with 13 bases between the two ends. From germline, CDR1 is SNHLY and CDR2 FYNNEI. The CDR3 sequence is 14 residues long. Here the CDR3 DNA reads TGTGCCAGCAGGTACGGGGGATCGAACTATGGCTACACCTTC. Its translation: CASRYGGSNYGYTF.

This chain connects TRBV9 to TRBJ2-1; D is ambiguous. V was trimmed by 5 bases and J by 2 bases, leaving 14 bases between them. The V gene's germline CDR1 is SGDLS and CDR2 YYNGEE. This CDR3 is built from 15 residues. The CDR3 nucleotides are TGTGCCAGCAGTCCGACTGGTGCCACCTACAATGAGCAGTTCTTC. This codes for CASSPTGATYNEQFF.

This chain uses TRBV29-1 with TRBJ1-1, with D maybe TRBD1 (5 bases). Germline V gene data show CDR1 as SQVTM and CDR2 as ANQGSEA. The CDR3 loop spans 15 amino acids. Trimming removed 7 bases at V and 3 bases at J, with 21 bases between. The CDR3, as DNA: TGCAGCGCTAGTAAGAGTACCGGGGGGGACACTGAAGCTTTCTTT. Translating gives CSASKSTGGDTEAFF.

This clone was detected only once. The V gene is TRBV27, the J gene TRBJ1-5; unclear D gene. V was cut by 8 bases and J by 3 bases, with 8 bases left in between. Germline lookup yields CDR1 MNHEY and CDR2 SMNVEV (reference sequence). The CDR3 extends over 12 amino acids. The CDR3 loop reads CASWRANQPQHF. The CDR3 nucleotides are TGTGCCAGCTGGAGGGCCAATCAGCCCCAGCATTTT.

The chain links TRBV10-3 to TRBJ2-3; D is undetermined. Germline V gene lookup returns CDR1 ENHRY and CDR2 SYGVKD. Trimming removed 7 bases from V and 4 bases from J, with 3 bases in between. The CDR3 extends over 10 amino acids. The CDR3 sequence: CAIKADTQYF. In nucleotides, the CDR3 is TGTGCCATCAAGGCAGATACGCAGTATTTT.

J is TRBJ1-2 and V is TRBV18; 7 nucleotides line up with TRBD1. The germline V gene encodes CDR1 KGHSH and CDR2 LQKENI. The CDR3 contains 15 residues. Unmatched junction bases numbered 14, after V lost 6 bases and J lost 7 bases. The CDR3 DNA reads TGTGCCAGCTCCCCAGGGACAGCTGAGGGCTTTGGCTACACCTTC. Translating it yields CASSPGTAEGFGYTF.

The chain joins TRBV4-1 to TRBJ2-2; D is ambiguous. CDR1 is MGHRA and CDR2 is YSYEKL in the germline V gene. The CDR3 sequence is 14 residues long. V lost 3 bases, J lost 6 bases, and 11 bases lay in between. Written as DNA, the CDR3 is TGCGCCAGCAGCCACCCAGTTGGGTCCGGGGAGCTGTTTTTT. It encodes CASSHPVGSGELFF.

The chain joins TRBV6-5 to TRBJ2-1; D ambiguous. Between the trimmed V and J ends, which lost 4 bases and 0 bases, there was a span of 13 bases. Germline assignment: CDR1 MNHEY and CDR2 SVGAGI. This CDR3 region has 16 residues. CDR3: CASSLQHPSSYNEQFF. CDR3 nucleotides: TGTGCCAGCAGTTTACAACATCCCAGCTCCTACAATGAGCAGTTCTTC.

By its share, this clone is medium-sized. The V gene is TRBV7-9, the J gene TRBJ2-7; D is uncertain. Germline assignment: CDR1 SEHNR and CDR2 FQNEAQ (reference sequence). The CDR3 runs to 15 residues. Trimming took off 0 bases at V and 3 bases at J, with 12 bases between the two ends. CDR3 amino acids: CASSLARTGGYEQYF. In DNA form, the CDR3 reads TGTGCCAGCAGCTTAGCGAGGACGGGCGGCTACGAGCAGTACTTC.